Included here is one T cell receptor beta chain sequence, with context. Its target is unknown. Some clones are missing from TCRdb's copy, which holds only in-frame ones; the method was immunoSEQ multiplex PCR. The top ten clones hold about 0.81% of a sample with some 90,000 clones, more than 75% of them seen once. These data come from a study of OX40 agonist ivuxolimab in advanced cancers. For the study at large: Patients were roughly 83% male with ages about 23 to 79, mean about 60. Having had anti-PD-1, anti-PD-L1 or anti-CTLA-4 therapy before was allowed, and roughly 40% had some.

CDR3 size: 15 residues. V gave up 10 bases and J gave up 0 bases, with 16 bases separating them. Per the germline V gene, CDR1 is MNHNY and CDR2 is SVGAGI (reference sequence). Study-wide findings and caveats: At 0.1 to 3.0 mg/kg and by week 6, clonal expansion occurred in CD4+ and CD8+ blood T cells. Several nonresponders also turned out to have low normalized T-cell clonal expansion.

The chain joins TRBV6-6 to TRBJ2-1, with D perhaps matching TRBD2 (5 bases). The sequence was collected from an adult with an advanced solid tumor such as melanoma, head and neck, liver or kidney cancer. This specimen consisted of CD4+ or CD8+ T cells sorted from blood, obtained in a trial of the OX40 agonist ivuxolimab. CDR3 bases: TGTGCCACCTTCAGCCGGACTTCCTCCTACAATGAGCAGTTCTTC. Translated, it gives CATFSRTSSYNEQFF.